This T cell receptor beta chain was documented in a study of graft-versus-host responses after intestinal transplantation. Only in-frame clones appear in the TCRdb table, and some are missing; sequencing was by immunoSEQ multiplex PCR. The table has some 120,000 clones, approximately 92% seen once. With respect to this clone: Its specificity is not known.

This CDR3 spans 14 amino acids. Trimming pared 4 bases from V and 4 bases from J, leaving 14 bases between. From germline, CDR1 is MDHEN and CDR2 SYDVKM. The clonotype originates from a human donor who was the organ donor for an intestinal transplant. The chain employs TRBV28 and TRBJ2-7, with D tentatively TRBD1 (6 bases). Source: unstimulated CD4+ T cells sorted from spleen or lymph node cells, taken before transplant. The CDR3 DNA reads as TGTGCCAGCAGTTCCCCAGGGGAACGATACGAGCAGTACTTC. Protein: CASSSPGERYEQYF. Combining the CDR3 with reference TRBV28 and TRBJ2-7 gives the whole variable domain DVKVTQSSRYLVKRTGEKVFLECVQDMDHENMFWYRQDPGLGLRLIYFSYDVKMKEKGDIPEGYSVSREKKERFSLILESASTNQTSMYLCASSSPGERYEQYFGPGTRLTVT.